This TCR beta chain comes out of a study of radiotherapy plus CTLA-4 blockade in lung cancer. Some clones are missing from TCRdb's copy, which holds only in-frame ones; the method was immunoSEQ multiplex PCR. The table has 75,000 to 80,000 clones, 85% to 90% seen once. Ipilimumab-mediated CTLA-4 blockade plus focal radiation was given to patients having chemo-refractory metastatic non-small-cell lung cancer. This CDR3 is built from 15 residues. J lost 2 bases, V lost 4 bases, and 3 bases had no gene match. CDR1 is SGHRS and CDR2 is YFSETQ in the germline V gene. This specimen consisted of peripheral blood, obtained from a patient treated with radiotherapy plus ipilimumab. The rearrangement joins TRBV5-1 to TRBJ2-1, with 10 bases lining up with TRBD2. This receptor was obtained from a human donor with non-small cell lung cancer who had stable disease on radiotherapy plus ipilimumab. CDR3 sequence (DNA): TGCGCCAGCAGCCTAACTAGCGGGGCCTACAATGAGCAGTTCTTC. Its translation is CASSLTSGAYNEQFF.